This T cell receptor (beta chain) was sequenced in a study of OX40 agonist ivuxolimab in advanced cancers. Across the study: Patients were approximately 80% male with ages roughly 20 to 80, mean approximately 62.

Generated by immunoSEQ multiplex PCR, the TCRdb table keeps only in-frame clones and is missing some. The repertoire has fewer than 90,000 clones, about 88% of them found once; the top ten carry more than 0.3%. Per germline, CDR1 SEHNR and CDR2 FQNEAQ (reference sequence). V was pared by 5 bases and J by 3 bases, with 6 bases of the junction left unmatched. CDR3 length: 14 residues. The chain links TRBV7-9 to TRBJ2-7; 8 nucleotides line up with TRBD1. The clonotype originates from an adult with an advanced solid tumor such as melanoma, head and neck, liver or kidney cancer. The sample here was CD4+ or CD8+ T cells sorted from blood, taken in a trial of the OX40 agonist ivuxolimab. Here the CDR3 DNA reads TGTGCCAGCAGCCTGGGACAGGATATCTACGAGCAGTACTTC. Residues: CASSLGQDIYEQYF.